The 25 T cell receptor beta chains given below trace back to one sample, sequenced in a study of cytomegalovirus exposure and HLA in healthy donors. Primers: 60 Vbeta forward and 13 Jbeta reverse. Sequencing used immunoSEQ multiplex PCR; TCRdb keeps in-frame clones, though not all of them. The sample includes about 65,000 clones, about four fifths seen only once; the top ten take about 4.5%. Material: PBMCs. The receptors derive from a woman aged 25 to 45 in good health and CMV-seronegative.

This chain connects TRBV4-1 to TRBJ1-1; 7 nucleotides agree with TRBD1. Germline V gene data show CDR1 as MGHRA and CDR2 as YSYEKL. There are 15 residues in the CDR3. With 3 bases clipped from V and 1 base from J, the junction kept 5 bases outside the gene matches. CDR3 sequence (DNA): TGCGCCAGCAGCCATACGACAGGGACGAACACTGAAGCTTTCTTT. Amino acid sequence: CASSHTTGTNTEAFF.

This clone appeared a few times. The chain carries TRBV6-1 and TRBJ2-2; D not certain. This CDR3 has 13 amino acids. Germline V CDR1 and CDR2: MNHNS, SASEGT. V dropped 9 bases and J dropped 6 bases, with 14 bases sitting between them. The CDR3 nucleotides are TGTGCCAGTGTTAACGGCGAGGCCGGGGAGCTGTTTTTT. It translates to CASVNGEAGELFF.

The chain uses TRBV29-1 and TRBJ2-1; the D gene is possibly TRBD2 (6 bases). CDR1 SQVTM and CDR2 ANQGSEA come from the germline V gene. The CDR3 totals 12 residues. Trimming took 3 bases from V and 9 from J, leaving 12 bases between them. As DNA, the CDR3 is TGCAGCGTTGACGCGGCCGGGGGTGAGCAGTTCTTC. Protein sequence: CSVDAAGGEQFF.

The chain couples TRBV9 to TRBJ1-2; 8 bases are shared with TRBD1. The J segment lost 4 bases and the V segment lost 4 bases, leaving 6 bases of the junction unmatched. This CDR3 is 14 amino acids long. In germline, CDR1 is SGDLS, CDR2 YYNGEE. The CDR3 sequence: CASSRVQGVYGYTF. The CDR3 nucleotides are TGTGCCAGCAGCCGCGTACAGGGGGTCTATGGCTACACCTTC.

This chain connects TRBV30 to TRBJ2-3, with 9 bases identical to TRBD1. The trim removed 3 bases at V and 2 bases at J, leaving 6 bases unmatched. CDR1 and CDR2 from the germline V gene are GTSNPN and SVGIG (reference sequence). This CDR3 spans 15 amino acids. The CDR3 coding sequence is TGTGCCTGGAGGAAGGACAGGGGATTCACAGATACGCAGTATTTT. Translation: CAWRKDRGFTDTQYF.

The gene calls are TRBV29-1 and TRBJ2-3, with D tentatively TRBD1 (5 bases). Between the trimmed V and J ends, which lost 8 bases and 5 bases, there was a span of 23 bases. CDR1 SQVTM and CDR2 ANQGSEA come from the germline V gene. This CDR3 comprises 15 residues. The CDR3 coding sequence is TGCAGCTCTTTCGGACGAAAGGGGATCCAAGATACGCAGTATTTT. It specifies CSSFGRKGIQDTQYF.

This clone has more than one count but fewer than ten. J is TRBJ1-6 and V is TRBV29-1, with TRBD1 matching 10 bases. Germline-derived CDR1 and CDR2 are SQVTM and ANQGSEA. J was trimmed by 7 bases and V by 4 bases; bases with no gene match: 7. The CDR3 runs 15 residues. DNA of the CDR3: TGCAGCGTTGCACTCCCGGGACAGGGGAATTCACCCCTCCACTTT. Amino acid sequence: CSVALPGQGNSPLHF.

This clone was found a few times. The chain uses TRBV5-1 and TRBJ2-3, with D possibly matching TRBD1 (6 bases). Trimming took 0 bases from V and 4 from J, leaving 15 bases between them. The CDR3 has 16 residues. Germline CDR1 is SGHRS and CDR2 is YFSETQ. The CDR3 coding sequence is TGCGCCAGCAGCTTGGAGGGGGACCCAGGGGCAGATACGCAGTATTTT. This gives the protein CASSLEGDPGADTQYF. Complete variable domain (other parts from reference TRBV5-1 and TRBJ2-3): KAGVTQTPRYLIKTRGQQVTLSCSPISGHRSVSWYQQTPGQGLQFLFEYFSETQRNKGNFPGRFSGRQFSNSRSEMNVSTLELGDSALYLCASSLEGDPGADTQYFGPGTRLTVL.

The chain recombines TRBV7-2 with TRBJ2-7; D might be TRBD1 (5 bases). Germline CDR1 SGHTA, CDR2 FQGNSA. V was cut by 4 bases and J by 0 bases, with 16 bases left in between. The CDR3 has 16 residues. The CDR3 loop reads CASSSLYPDTSYEQYF. The DNA for the CDR3 is TGTGCCAGCAGCTCACTTTATCCGGACACCTCCTACGAGCAGTACTTC.

The J gene is TRBJ1-4, the V gene TRBV7-9, with no clear D. Trimming removed 2 bases from V and 0 bases from J, with 4 bases in between. CDR1 and CDR2 from the germline V gene are SEHNR and FQNEAQ (reference sequence). This CDR3 is built from 14 residues. The CDR3 DNA follows: TGTGCCAGCAGCTTACAGGCAACTAATGAAAAACTGTTTTTT. Protein: CASSLQATNEKLFF.

The V gene is TRBV6-6, the J gene TRBJ1-2; 7 bases map to TRBD1. The CDR3 consists of 14 residues. Germline V gene data show CDR1 as MNHNY and CDR2 as SVGAGI (reference sequence). Germline trimming cut 5 bases from V and 7 bases from J; bases unmatched to any gene: 10. This CDR3 reads CASSRVVEGAGYTF. CDR3 bases: TGTGCCAGCAGTCGCGTGGTTGAGGGGGCTGGCTACACCTTC.

This chain uses TRBV9 with TRBJ2-7; D is perhaps TRBD2 (6 bases). This CDR3 region has 13 residues. The V end lost 4 bases, the J end lost 7 bases, and 15 bases lay between the germline ends. Germline V CDR1 and CDR2: SGDLS, YYNGEE. CDR3 sequence (DNA): TGTGCCAGCAGCCCCTCAACCGGGGGAGAGCAGTACTTC. Translated: CASSPSTGGEQYF.

The CDR3 is CASKGLADTGELFF. The CDR3 coding sequence is TGTGCCAGCAAGGGACTAGCCGACACCGGGGAGCTGTTTTTT. The chain uses TRBV6-1 and TRBJ2-2; 9 bases agree with TRBD2. Trimming took 7 bases from V and 3 from J; bases not matched to a gene: 3. The V gene's germline CDR1 is MNHNS and CDR2 SASEGT. This CDR3 has 14 residues.

The chain joins TRBV29-1 to TRBJ2-1; D gene unclear. CDR3 length equals 10 residues. Trimming took off 4 bases at V and 6 bases at J, with 4 bases between the two ends. CDR1 is SQVTM, CDR2 ANQGSEA, per germline. CDR3 bases: TGCAGCGTTGTGAGCAATGAGCAGTTCTTC. It encodes CSVVSNEQFF.

J is TRBJ2-7 and V is TRBV13; TRBD1 is a possible D gene (5 bases). V was shortened by 4 bases and J by 5 bases, with 12 bases between the two germline ends. Germline V lookup: CDR1 PRHDT, CDR2 FYEKMQ (reference sequence). CDR3 length: 13 residues. In DNA form, the CDR3 reads TGTGCCAGCAGCTCGCAGGGTTTTAACGAGCAGTACTTC. Amino acid sequence: CASSSQGFNEQYF. Complete variable domain (other parts from reference TRBV13 and TRBJ2-7): AAGVIQSPRHLIKEKRETATLKCYPIPRHDTVYWYQQGPGQDPQFLISFYEKMQSDKGSIPDRFSAQQFSDYHSELNMSSLELGDSALYFCASSSQGFNEQYFGPGTRLTVT.

The V gene is TRBV27, the J gene TRBJ2-7, with a tentative D call TRBD1 (6 bases). The length of the CDR3 is 13 residues. In germline, CDR1 is MNHEY, CDR2 SMNVEV (reference sequence). Trimming took 2 bases from V and 2 from J, leaving 7 bases between them. This CDR3 is CASSLGQTYEQYF. As DNA, the CDR3 is TGTGCCAGCAGTTTAGGACAGACCTACGAGCAGTACTTC.

The chain joins TRBV6-6 to TRBJ1-2; D gene uncertain. There are 14 residues in the CDR3. Germline CDR1 MNHNY, CDR2 SVGAGI (reference sequence). Deletions cut 6 bases from V and 5 bases from J, with 16 bases between. CDR3 amino acids: CASRAEGKTYGYTF. The CDR3 DNA reads TGTGCCAGCAGAGCCGAGGGCAAGACGTATGGCTACACCTTC.

V usage is TRBV6-5 and J usage is TRBJ1-5; TRBD1 aligns across 8 bases. Unmatched junction bases numbered 11, after V lost 6 bases and J lost 7 bases. The CDR3 runs 15 residues. Per germline, CDR1 MNHEY and CDR2 SVGAGI. The CDR3 nucleotides are TGTGCCAGCAGCGCGTCAGGGGGCGAAGGGCAGCCCCAGCATTTT. The encoded protein is CASSASGGEGQPQHF.

This chain links TRBV5-6 with TRBJ2-7; D call uncertain. There are 11 residues in the CDR3. The germline V gene has CDR1 SGHDT and CDR2 YYEEEE. The germline V and J ends were trimmed by 1 base and 4 bases, with 3 bases remaining between them. CDR3 nucleotides: TGTGCCAGCAGCTTGCGGTACGAGCAGTACTTC. Encoded protein: CASSLRYEQYF.

This clone has more than one count but fewer than ten. This rearrangement joins TRBV28 to TRBJ1-1; 9 nucleotides match TRBD1. With 6 bases clipped from V and 7 bases from J, the junction kept 9 bases outside the gene matches. Looked up from germline, CDR1 is MDHEN and CDR2 is SYDVKM. The CDR3 loop spans 14 amino acids. In DNA, the CDR3 is TGTGCCAGCAGAAGTCTCGGGACAGGGCTTGAAGCTTTCTTT. Its translation is CASRSLGTGLEAFF.

The chain links TRBV30 to TRBJ2-1, with D maybe TRBD2 (6 bases). V gave up 0 bases and J gave up 9 bases, with 9 bases separating them. The CDR3 sequence is 12 residues long. Germline V lookup: CDR1 GTSNPN, CDR2 SVGIG (reference sequence). CDR3 sequence (DNA): TGTGCCTGGAGTGTACTAGCTGGTGAGCAGTTCTTC. Translation: CAWSVLAGEQFF.

The rearrangement links TRBV19 to TRBJ1-6; D is unresolved. CDR1 is LNHDA, CDR2 SQIVND, per germline (reference sequence). V was clipped by 4 bases and J by 10 bases, with 17 bases between them. The CDR3 contains 15 residues. CDR3 protein: CASSTRHGVTSPLHF. CDR3 nucleotides: TGTGCCAGTAGTACCCGACACGGGGTGACCTCACCCCTCCACTTT.

The chain recombines TRBV4-1 with TRBJ2-7, with D perhaps TRBD2 (6 bases). The V end lost 0 bases, the J end lost 2 bases, and 17 bases lay between the germline ends. The CDR3 is 17 amino acids. Germline loops: CDR1 MGHRA, CDR2 YSYEKL. The chain's CDR3 is CASSQDRGWDSPYEQYF. The CDR3 coding sequence is TGCGCCAGCAGCCAAGATCGGGGGTGGGACTCTCCCTACGAGCAGTACTTC.

The table lists this clone with a count of one. The chain has TRBV7-3 and TRBJ2-7; TRBD1 matches 12 bases. This CDR3 comprises 14 residues. The germline V gene has CDR1 SGHTA and CDR2 FQGTGA. Trimming took 5 bases from V and 6 from J; bases not matched to a gene: 5. The CDR3 protein is CASSLGQGATEQYF. The CDR3 nucleotides read TGTGCCAGCAGCCTGGGACAGGGGGCAACCGAGCAGTACTTC.

As for this clone: One end of the junction is discordant with germline, which a read error may explain. The chain carries TRBV7-7 and TRBJ2-7, with a possible D match to TRBD2 (5 bases). CDR1 is SSHAT and CDR2 is FNYEAQ in the germline V gene (reference sequence). The CDR3 has 13 residues. This CDR3 is CASSLGGGYEQYF. The DNA of the CDR3 is TGTGCTAGCAGCTTAGGCGGAGGATACGAGCAGTACTTC.